The present T cell receptor (beta chain) was sequenced within a study of a mutant IDH1 vaccine in newly diagnosed glioma (dated by TCRdb to about 2021). In terms of the full investigation: Vaccination started 4-6 weeks after radiotherapy alone, or was given together with temozolomide cycles in the groups whose treatment included chemotherapy. Of the roughly 34 treated patients, approximately 62% were male and about 38% were female, and the mean age was roughly 38 years. Before enrollment, patients had received standard therapy of radiotherapy alone, temozolomide alone, or radiochemotherapy with temozolomide; most received the combination. The week-35 safety follow-up was designated visit V12, and the week-47 end of study was designated visit V13. Peripheral blood was collected at six visits: V03 (baseline), V05, V07, V10, V12 and V13. For exploratory analyses, longitudinal TCRB deep sequencing was carried out in roughly 23 treated patients wherever samples were available.

Of note for this clone: The antigen it recognizes is unknown. Per-base qualities were not stored, and no clone one base away is much larger.

Germline trimming: 0 bases from V, 6 bases from J; junction bases outside gene matches: 10. From cysteine to phenylalanine, the CDR3 is 17 amino acids long. The read is trimmed to its CDR3 DNA, 51 bases read in frame from base 1. According to the germline V gene, CDR1 reads SGHRS and CDR2 reads YFSETQ. Libraries came from the immunoSEQ multiplex PCR assay. Following the manufacturer's protocol, the hsTCRB Kit was used to amplify rearranged TCR beta chain sequences. An Illumina MiSeq was used to sequence the TCRB libraries. The paper's data handling went like this. The kit vendor's proprietary platform handled demultiplexing, trimming and gene mapping. Here the immuneACCESS table is served through TCRdb, limited to in-frame sequences with V and J called. Missing clones are a known gap in these copies; in checked studies unresolved V genes cover under half, and the rest lacks a known reason. From that table come the V and J calls and clone size; the DNA was used to work out D and trimming. The table for this sample lists 50,000 to 70,000 clones; 86% of them were counted only once. The top ten clones comprise around 1.5% of the sample.

The paper as a whole reports these results and caveats: Selection of PBMC samples for TCRB deep sequencing was based on availability. Immune responses induced by the vaccine were seen in approximately 93% of patients across multiple MHC alleles. Changes in the top peripheral T cell clonotypes picked up by TCRB sequencing did not appear to be linked to pseudoprogression. The authors stated that sample limitations prevented analyses of patient blood samples from being reproduced.

The time point label for this specimen denotes: week 35, safety follow-up. A 20-mer mutant IDH1 peptide at 300 micrograms in Montanide made up each vaccine dose, which was injected subcutaneously together with topical imiquimod. Patients were given eight vaccinations, in weeks 1, 3, 5, 7, 11, 15, 19 and 23, which matched visits V03 through V10. Newly diagnosed WHO grade 3 or 4 IDH1-mutant astrocytomas showing loss of nuclear ATRX were present in the donors. The samples were drawn from NOA16, a multicentre, single-arm, open-label phase I trial in Germany that tested a mutant IDH1 peptide vaccine in humans for the first time. The DNeasy Blood and Tissue Kit was used to extract genomic DNA from EDTA blood for TCRB sequencing.

This clonotype was obtained from a man aged 35 to 55 with glioma. The sequencing used PBMCs, collected from a glioma patient whose treatment included an IDH1 peptide vaccine. This chain joins TRBV5-1 to TRBJ2-7; the junction holds 12 bases that match TRBD2. Here is the DNA: TGCGCCAGCAGCTTGGCTAAGACTAGCGGGGGCAGGAGCGAGCAGTACTTC. Translated, it reads CASSLAKTSGGRSEQYF.